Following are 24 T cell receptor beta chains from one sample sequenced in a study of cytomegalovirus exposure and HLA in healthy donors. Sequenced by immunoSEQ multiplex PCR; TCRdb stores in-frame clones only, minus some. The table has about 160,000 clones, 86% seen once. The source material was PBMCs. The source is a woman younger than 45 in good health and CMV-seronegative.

CDR3 region: CSARWVDEQYF. The CDR3 DNA reads TGCAGTGCTAGGTGGGTAGACGAGCAGTACTTC. This chain links TRBV20-1 with TRBJ2-7; no clear D gene. The V end lost 3 bases, the J end lost 5 bases, and 8 bases lay between the germline ends. The CDR3 loop spans 11 amino acids. Germline lookup yields CDR1 DFQATT and CDR2 SNEGSKA (reference sequence).

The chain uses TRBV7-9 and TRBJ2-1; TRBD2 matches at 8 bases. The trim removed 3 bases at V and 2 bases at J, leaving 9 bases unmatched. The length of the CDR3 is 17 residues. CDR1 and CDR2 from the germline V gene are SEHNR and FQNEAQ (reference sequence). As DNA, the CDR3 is TGTGCCAGCAGCTTGTTTCGGGGGGGCCATACCTACAATGAGCAGTTCTTC. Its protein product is CASSLFRGGHTYNEQFF.

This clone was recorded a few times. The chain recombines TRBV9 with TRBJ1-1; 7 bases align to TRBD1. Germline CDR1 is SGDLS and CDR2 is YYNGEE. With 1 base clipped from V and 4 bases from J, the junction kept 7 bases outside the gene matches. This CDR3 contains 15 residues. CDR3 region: CASSVKGAGGTEAFF. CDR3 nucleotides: TGTGCCAGCAGCGTAAAGGGGGCGGGCGGCACTGAAGCTTTCTTT. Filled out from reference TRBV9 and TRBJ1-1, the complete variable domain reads DSGVTQTPKHLITATGQRVTLRCSPRSGDLSVYWYQQSLDQGLQFLIQYYNGEERAKGNILERFSAQQFPDLHSELNLSSLELGDSALYFCASSVKGAGGTEAFFGQGTRLTVV.

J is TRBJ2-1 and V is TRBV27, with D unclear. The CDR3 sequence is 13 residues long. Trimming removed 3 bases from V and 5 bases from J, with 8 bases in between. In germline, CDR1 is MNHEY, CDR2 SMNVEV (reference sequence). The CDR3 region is CASSFLQNNEQFF. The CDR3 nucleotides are TGTGCCAGCAGTTTTTTACAGAACAATGAGCAGTTCTTC.

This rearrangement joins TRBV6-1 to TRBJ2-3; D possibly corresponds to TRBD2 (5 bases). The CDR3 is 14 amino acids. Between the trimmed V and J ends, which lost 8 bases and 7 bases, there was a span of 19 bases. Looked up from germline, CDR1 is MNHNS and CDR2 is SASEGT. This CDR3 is CASGKERVAHTQYF. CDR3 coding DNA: TGTGCCAGCGGTAAAGAGAGGGTGGCTCATACGCAGTATTTT.

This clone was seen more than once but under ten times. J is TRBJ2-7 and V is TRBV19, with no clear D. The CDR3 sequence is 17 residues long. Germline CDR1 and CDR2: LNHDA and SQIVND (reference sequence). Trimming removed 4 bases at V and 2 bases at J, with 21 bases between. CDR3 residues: CASSRSRTVSLPYEQYF. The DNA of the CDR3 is TGTGCCAGTAGTAGATCTCGGACCGTCTCTCTTCCCTACGAGCAGTACTTC.

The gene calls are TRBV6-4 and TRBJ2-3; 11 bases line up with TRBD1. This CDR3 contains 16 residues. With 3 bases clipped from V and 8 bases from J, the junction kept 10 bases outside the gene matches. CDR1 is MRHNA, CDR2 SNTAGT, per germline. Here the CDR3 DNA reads TGTGCCAGCAGTGAGTCGGACAGGGGGCGCCGGGGTACGCAGTATTTT. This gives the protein CASSESDRGRRGTQYF.

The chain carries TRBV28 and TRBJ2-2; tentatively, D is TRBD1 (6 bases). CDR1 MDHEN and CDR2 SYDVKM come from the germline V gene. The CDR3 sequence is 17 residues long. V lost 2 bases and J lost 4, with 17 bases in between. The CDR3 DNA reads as TGTGCCAGCAGTTTAAGGTTGGGGGCGCAGATCACCGGGGAGCTGTTTTTT. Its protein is CASSLRLGAQITGELFF.

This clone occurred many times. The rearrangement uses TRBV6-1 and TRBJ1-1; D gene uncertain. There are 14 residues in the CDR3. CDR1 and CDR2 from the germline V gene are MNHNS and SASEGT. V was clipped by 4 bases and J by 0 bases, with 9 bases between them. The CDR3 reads CASSVEGLNTEAFF. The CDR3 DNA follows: TGTGCCAGCAGTGTCGAGGGCCTGAACACTGAAGCTTTCTTT.

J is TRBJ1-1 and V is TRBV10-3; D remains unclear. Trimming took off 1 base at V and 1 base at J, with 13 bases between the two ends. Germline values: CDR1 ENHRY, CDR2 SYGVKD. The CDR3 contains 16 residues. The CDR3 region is CAISELGARGNTEAFF. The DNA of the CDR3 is TGTGCCATCAGTGAGTTGGGAGCAAGAGGGAACACTGAAGCTTTCTTT.

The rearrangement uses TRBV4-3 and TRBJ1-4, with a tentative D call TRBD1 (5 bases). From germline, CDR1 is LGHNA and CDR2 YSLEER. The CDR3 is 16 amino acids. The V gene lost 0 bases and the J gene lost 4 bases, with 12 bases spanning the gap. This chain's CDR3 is CASSQDLGRSNEKLFF. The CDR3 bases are TGCGCCAGCAGCCAAGATTTGGGACGGAGTAATGAAAAACTGTTTTTT.

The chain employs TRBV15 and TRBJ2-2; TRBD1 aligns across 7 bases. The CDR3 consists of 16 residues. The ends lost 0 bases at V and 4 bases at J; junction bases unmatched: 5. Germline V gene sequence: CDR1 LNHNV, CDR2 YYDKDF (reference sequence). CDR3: CATSRERGGLTGELFF. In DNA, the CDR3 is TGTGCCACCAGCAGAGAACGAGGGGGCCTCACCGGGGAGCTGTTTTTT.

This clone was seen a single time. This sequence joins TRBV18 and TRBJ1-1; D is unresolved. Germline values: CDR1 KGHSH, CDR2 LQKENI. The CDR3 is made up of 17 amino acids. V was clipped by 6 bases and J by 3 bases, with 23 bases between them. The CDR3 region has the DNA TGTGCCAGCTCCCCCTCTATCGCGGGTCTCGGTGACACTGAAGCTTTCTTT. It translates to CASSPSIAGLGDTEAFF.

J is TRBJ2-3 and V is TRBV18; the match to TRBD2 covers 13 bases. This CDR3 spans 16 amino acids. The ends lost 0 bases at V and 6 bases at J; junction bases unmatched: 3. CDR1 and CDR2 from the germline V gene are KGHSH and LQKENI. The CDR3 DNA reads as TGTGCCAGCTCACCACCGCGACTAGCGGGGGGTGATACGCAGTATTTT. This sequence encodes CASSPPRLAGGDTQYF.

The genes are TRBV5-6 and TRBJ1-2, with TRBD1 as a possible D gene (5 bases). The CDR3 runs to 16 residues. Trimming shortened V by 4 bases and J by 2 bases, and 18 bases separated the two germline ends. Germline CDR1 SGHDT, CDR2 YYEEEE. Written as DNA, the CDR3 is TGTGCCAGCAGCACCCGGGGAGGGGTACAAAACTATGGCTACACCTTC. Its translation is CASSTRGGVQNYGYTF.

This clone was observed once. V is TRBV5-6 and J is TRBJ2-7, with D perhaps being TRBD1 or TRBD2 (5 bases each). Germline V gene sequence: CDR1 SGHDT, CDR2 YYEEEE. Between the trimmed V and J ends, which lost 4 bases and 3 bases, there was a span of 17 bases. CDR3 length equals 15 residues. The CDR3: CASSRDGTGLYEQYF. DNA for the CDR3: TGTGCCAGCAGCAGGGATGGGACCGGCCTCTACGAGCAGTACTTC.

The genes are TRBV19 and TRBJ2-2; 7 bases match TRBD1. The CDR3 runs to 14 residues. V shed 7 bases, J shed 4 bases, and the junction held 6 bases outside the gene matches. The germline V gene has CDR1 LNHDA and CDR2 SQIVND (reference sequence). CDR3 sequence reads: CASIRGPFTGELFF. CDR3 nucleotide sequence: TGTGCCAGTATAAGGGGGCCGTTCACCGGGGAGCTGTTTTTT.

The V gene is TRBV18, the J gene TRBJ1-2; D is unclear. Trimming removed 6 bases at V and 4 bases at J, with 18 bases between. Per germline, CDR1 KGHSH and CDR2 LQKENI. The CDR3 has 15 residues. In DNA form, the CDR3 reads TGTGCCAGCTCGCTCAACCCTGACGGTAGCTATGGCTACACCTTC. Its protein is CASSLNPDGSYGYTF. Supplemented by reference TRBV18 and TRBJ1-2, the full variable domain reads NAGVMQNPRHLVRRRGQEARLRCSPMKGHSHVYWYRQLPEEGLKFMVYLQKENIIDESGMPKERFSAEFPKEGPSILRIQQVVRGDSAAYFCASSLNPDGSYGYTFGSGTRLTVV.

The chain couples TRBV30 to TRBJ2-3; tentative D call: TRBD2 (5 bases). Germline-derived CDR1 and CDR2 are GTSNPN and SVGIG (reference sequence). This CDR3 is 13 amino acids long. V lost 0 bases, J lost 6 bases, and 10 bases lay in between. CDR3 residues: CAWSVRGADTQYF. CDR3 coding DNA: TGTGCCTGGAGTGTTCGGGGAGCCGATACGCAGTATTTT.

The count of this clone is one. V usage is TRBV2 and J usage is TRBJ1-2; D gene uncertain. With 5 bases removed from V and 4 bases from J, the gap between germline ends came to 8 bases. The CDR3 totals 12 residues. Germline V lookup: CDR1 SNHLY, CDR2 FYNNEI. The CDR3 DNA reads TGTGCCAGCAGTATGGCAAGCTATGGCTACACCTTC. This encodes CASSMASYGYTF.

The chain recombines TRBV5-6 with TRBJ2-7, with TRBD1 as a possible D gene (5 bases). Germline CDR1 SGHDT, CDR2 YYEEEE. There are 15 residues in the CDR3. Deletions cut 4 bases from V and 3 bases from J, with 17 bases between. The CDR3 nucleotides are TGTGCCAGCAGCGGGGCGCTCCGCCCGATCTACGAGCAGTACTTC. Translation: CASSGALRPIYEQYF.

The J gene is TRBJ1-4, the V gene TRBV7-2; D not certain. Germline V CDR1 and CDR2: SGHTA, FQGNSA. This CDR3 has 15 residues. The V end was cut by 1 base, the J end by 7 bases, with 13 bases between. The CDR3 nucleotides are TGTGCCAGCAGCTTAGTAGCCGGAGGAGTTGAAAAACTGTTTTTT. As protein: CASSLVAGGVEKLFF.

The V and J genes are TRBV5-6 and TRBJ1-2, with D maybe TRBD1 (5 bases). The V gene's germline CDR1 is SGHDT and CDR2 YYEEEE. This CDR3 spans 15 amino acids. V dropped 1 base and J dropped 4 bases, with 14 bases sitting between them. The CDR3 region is CASSLRTTGSYGYTF. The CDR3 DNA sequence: TGTGCCAGCAGCTTGAGGACAACCGGCTCCTATGGCTACACCTTC.

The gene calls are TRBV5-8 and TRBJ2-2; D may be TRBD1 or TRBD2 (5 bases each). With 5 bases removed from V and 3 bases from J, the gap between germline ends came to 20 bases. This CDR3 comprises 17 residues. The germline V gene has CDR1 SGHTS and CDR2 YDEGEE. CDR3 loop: CASSRGRGSGHTGELFF. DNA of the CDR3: TGTGCCAGCAGTAGGGGCCGTGGCAGCGGACACACCGGGGAGCTGTTTTTT.